A selection of T cell receptor beta chains follows, all from one sample in a study of T-cell memory formation after mild COVID-19. TCRdb processed the 5' RACE reads anew with MiXCR; each CDR3 protein has one entry. The sample records 580,000 or so distinct CDR3 sequences, 17% being singletons. The sample consisted of PBMCs or a T cell subset sorted from them (not recorded which). Source of these receptors: an adult woman who had mild COVID-19 (a few samples of this study predate the infection). Cell type and time point are not known. CDR3s leave out the opening cysteine and the closing phenylalanine or tryptophan. The order of the fields is V gene, CDR3 length, clone size, CDR3 protein. Part of the rows lack a size; the others show once, few, many or a class for expanded clones.

>TRBV5-1|12|few
ASSLSGTGILEY
>TRBV5-1|12|many
ASSLTGVTGELF
>TRBV12-3/TRBV12-4|12|NA
ASSSPRGGGEQY
>TRBV10-3|12|few
ATYTTGSPYEQY
>TRBV10-3|12|few
AISESGAGNTIY
>TRBV30|11|NA
AWSARTINEQF
>TRBV20-1|10|NA
SARSGDGEAF
>TRBV25-1|14|NA
ASSELLAGARETQY
>TRBV12-3/TRBV12-4|13|few
ASRYGQGTYNEQF
>TRBV5-1|11|NA
ASFQGSTDTQY
>TRBV11-1|9|NA
ASSISGEQY
>TRBV12-3/TRBV12-4|13|few
ASSLARLAGDTQY
>TRBV4-2|10|few
ASSRTRAEQF
>TRBV6-5|15|NA
ASKKDQAVVVNTEAF
>TRBV7-9|11|NA
ASSLVWDSEAF
>TRBV5-5|11|NA
ASSVQGLSGYT
>TRBV7-2|13|NA
ASRTGSSSYNEQF
>TRBV5-1|11|NA
ASRLPTGTEAF
>TRBV24-1|12|few
ATQGRGFGNEQF
>TRBV7-9|13|few
ASSRWTGANTEAF
>TRBV9|14|few
ASSGRSRGRTDTQY
>TRBV30|12|few
AWSSAGSALGAF
>TRBV2|12|NA
ASSEEGSGGKLF
>TRBV7-9|16|NA
ASSPRSSGLSSYNEQF
>TRBV7-2|12|NA
ASSLVASGLGQY
>TRBV7-2|13|NA
ASSLDRGRLETQY